Listed below are T cell receptor beta chains from one sample, sequenced in a study of somatic mutations in cytotoxic T cells in rheumatoid arthritis. The data were produced by immunoSEQ multiplex PCR, yet TCRdb's version contains in-frame clones alone and is incomplete. The sample has around 15,000 clones, just under 80% seen once; the top ten hold 22%. The sample consisted of CD8+ T cells sorted from blood. Receptor source: an adult with rheumatoid arthritis. Both conserved end residues are part of each CDR3. The D gene is left open where the match is weak. Some rows have no size entry. The others give once, few or many, or a class for an expanded clone.

d_call j_call clone_size v_call cdr3_aa cdr3_nt
- TRBJ2-5 - TRBV5-8 CASSSGPGETQYF TGTGCCAGCAGCTCCGGGCCTGGGGAGACCCAGTACTTC
- TRBJ1-1 few TRBV4-2 CASSQDWSPSF TGTGCCAGCAGCCAAGATTGGTCCCCTTCCTTT
- TRBJ1-5 - TRBV19 CASSIGWNQPQHF TGTGCCAGTAGTATTGGCTGGAATCAGCCCCAGCATTTT
TRBD1 TRBJ2-1 - TRBV29-1 CSVGTGGPYNEQFF TGCAGCGTCGGGACAGGGGGGCCTTACAATGAGCAGTTCTTC
TRBD1 TRBJ1-5 - TRBV2 CASSEVRVRGTGGKKDQPQHF TGTGCCAGCAGTGAAGTGCGGGTGCGTGGGACAGGGGGAAAGAAGGACCAGCCCCAGCATTTT
TRBD1 TRBJ2-7 few TRBV11-2 CASSTKTGGYEQYF TGTGCCAGCAGCACCAAGACAGGGGGCTACGAGCAGTACTTC
TRBD1 TRBJ2-3 - TRBV29-1 CSVAGQGHTDTQYF TGCAGCGTCGCGGGACAGGGGCACACAGATACGCAGTATTTT
- TRBJ2-7 - TRBV27 CASSFGQTYEQYF TGTGCCAGCAGTTTCGGGCAGACCTACGAGCAGTACTTC
TRBD2 TRBJ2-7 - TRBV13 CASSFSGRKSSEQYF TGTGCCAGCAGTTTTAGCGGGAGAAAATCCTCCGAGCAGTACTTC
TRBD1 TRBJ1-6 - TRBV13 CASQTGNSPLHF TGTGCCAGCCAGACAGGGAATTCACCCCTCCACTTT
- TRBJ2-3 - TRBV18 CASSPGSGRGTDTQYF TGTGCCAGCTCACCAGGTTCTGGTCGAGGGACAGATACGCAGTATTTT
- TRBJ1-1 - TRBV27 CASSLGPVRTEAFF TGTGCCAGCAGTTTGGGTCCGGTTAGGACTGAAGCTTTCTTT
- TRBJ2-7 - TRBV4-3 CASSQDRGGRNEQYF TGCGCCAGCAGCCAAGATCGGGGAGGCAGGAACGAGCAGTACTTC
- TRBJ2-5 - TRBV7-9 CASGEGGRLQETQYF TGTGCCAGCGGAGAGGGGGGCCGGCTACAAGAGACCCAGTACTTC
TRBD1 TRBJ1-1 - TRBV29-1 CSVGGQGARFAEAFF TGCAGCGTTGGTGGACAGGGGGCTAGATTCGCTGAAGCTTTCTTT
TRBD1 TRBJ1-5 - TRBV5-8 CASSLEQGVGQPQHF TGTGCCAGCAGCTTGGAACAGGGGGTGGGTCAGCCCCAGCATTTT
- TRBJ2-1 few TRBV10-1 CASRIEGGGYNEQFF TGCGCCAGCAGGATCGAGGGTGGGGGGTACAATGAGCAGTTCTTC
- TRBJ1-2 - TRBV4-1 CASSQERGDYGYTF TGCGCCAGCAGCCAAGAAAGAGGGGACTATGGCTACACCTTC
- TRBJ2-1 - TRBV19 CASSIAQSNEQFF TGTGCCAGTAGTATCGCACAGAGCAATGAGCAGTTCTTC
- TRBJ1-5 - TRBV7-9 CASSAGDSNQPQHF TGTGCCAGCAGCGCAGGAGATAGCAATCAGCCCCAGCATTTT
- TRBJ1-5 once TRBV4-1 CASSQPLTGPIGRPNQPQHF TGCGCCAGCAGCCAACCTTTGACAGGCCCAATCGGGAGGCCCAATCAGCCCCAGCATTTT
- TRBJ2-1 - TRBV30 CAWTKTGPKYNEQFF TGTGCCTGGACTAAGACAGGACCAAAGTACAATGAGCAGTTCTTC
TRBD1 TRBJ2-7 - TRBV29-1 CSVLTGNTYEQYF TGCAGCGTACTGACAGGGAATACATACGAGCAGTACTTC
- TRBJ1-5 - TRBV27 CASSFGGTGSQPQHF TGTGCCAGCAGTTTTGGTGGGACGGGCTCTCAGCCCCAGCATTTT
- TRBJ2-4 few TRBV7-9 CASSLPRENIQYF TGTGCCAGCAGCTTACCCCGGGAAAACATTCAGTACTTC
- TRBJ1-3 - TRBV27 CASSSDITSGNTIYF TGTGCCAGCAGTTCGGACATAACCTCTGGAAACACCATATATTTT
TRBD1 TRBJ2-3 - TRBV19 CASSITPGQGIDTQYF TGTGCCAGTAGTATTACCCCGGGACAGGGGATAGATACGCAGTATTTT
- TRBJ1-1 - TRBV19 CASSIDSGFTEAFF TGTGCCAGTAGTATAGATAGTGGGTTCACTGAAGCTTTCTTT
- TRBJ2-3 - TRBV11-2 CASSLTGGTSTDTQYF TGTGCCAGCAGCTTGACAGGAGGTACTAGCACAGATACGCAGTATTTT
TRBD2 TRBJ2-5 - TRBV6-6 CASSSFSGSAETQYF TGTGCCAGCAGTTCGTTTAGCGGGAGTGCTGAGACCCAGTACTTC
- TRBJ1-5 few TRBV5-8 CASSSMQHF TGTGCCAGCAGCTCGATGCAGCATTTT
- TRBJ2-7 - TRBV5-1 CASSLDPAYEQYF TGCGCCAGCAGCTTGGATCCGGCCTACGAGCAGTACTTC
- TRBJ1-2 few TRBV5-1 CASSLGYGYTF TGCGCCAGCAGCTTGGGATATGGCTACACCTTC
- TRBJ2-7 - TRBV14 CASSQVGLYEQYF TGTGCCAGCAGCCAAGTAGGGCTCTACGAGCAGTACTTC
- TRBJ2-1 - TRBV5-8 CASSLGFYEQFF TGTGCCAGCAGCTTGGGGTTCTATGAGCAGTTCTTC
- TRBJ2-2 - TRBV27 CASSLGASTGELFF TGTGCCAGCAGTTTAGGAGCGTCCACCGGGGAGCTGTTTTTT
- TRBJ1-1 - TRBV7-9 CASSHPNRGGTEAFF TGTGCCAGCAGTCATCCAAACCGAGGGGGCACTGAAGCTTTCTTT
- TRBJ2-6 - TRBV4-3 CASSPDRNSGANVLTF TGCGCCAGCAGCCCGGACCGGAACTCTGGGGCCAACGTCCTGACTTTC